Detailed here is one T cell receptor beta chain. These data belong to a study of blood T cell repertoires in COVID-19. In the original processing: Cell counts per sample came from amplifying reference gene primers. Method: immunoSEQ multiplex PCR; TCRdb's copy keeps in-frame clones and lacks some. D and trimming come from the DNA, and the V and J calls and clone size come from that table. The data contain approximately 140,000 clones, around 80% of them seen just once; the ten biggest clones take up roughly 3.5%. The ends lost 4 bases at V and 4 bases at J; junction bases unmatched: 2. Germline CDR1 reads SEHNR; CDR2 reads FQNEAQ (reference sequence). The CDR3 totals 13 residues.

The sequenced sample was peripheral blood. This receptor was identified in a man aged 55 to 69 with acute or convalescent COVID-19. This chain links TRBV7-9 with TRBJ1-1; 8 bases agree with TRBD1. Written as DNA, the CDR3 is TGTGCCAGCAGCTCACAGGGGGGCACTGAAGCTTTCTTT. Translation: CASSSQGGTEAFF. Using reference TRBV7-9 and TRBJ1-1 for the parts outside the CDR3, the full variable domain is DTGVSQNPRHKITKRGQNVTFRCDPISEHNRLYWYRQTLGQGPEFLTYFQNEAQLEKSRLLSDRFSAERPKGSFSTLEIQRTEQGDSAMYLCASSSQGGTEAFFGQGTRLTVV.